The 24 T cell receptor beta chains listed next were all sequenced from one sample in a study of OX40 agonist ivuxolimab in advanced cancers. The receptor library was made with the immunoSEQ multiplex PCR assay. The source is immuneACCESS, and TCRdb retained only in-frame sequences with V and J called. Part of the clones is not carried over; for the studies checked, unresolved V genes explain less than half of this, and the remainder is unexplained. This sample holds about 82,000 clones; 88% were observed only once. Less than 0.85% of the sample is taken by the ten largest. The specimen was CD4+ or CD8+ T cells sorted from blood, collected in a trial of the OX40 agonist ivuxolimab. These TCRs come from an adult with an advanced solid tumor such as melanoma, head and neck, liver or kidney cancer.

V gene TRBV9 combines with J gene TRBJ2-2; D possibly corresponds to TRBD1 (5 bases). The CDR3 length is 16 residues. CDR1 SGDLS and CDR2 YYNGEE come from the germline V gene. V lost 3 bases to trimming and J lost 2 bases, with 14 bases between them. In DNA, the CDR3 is TGTGCCAGCAGCGCAAGAAGGCAGGGCAACACCGGGGAGCTGTTTTTT. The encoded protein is CASSARRQGNTGELFF.

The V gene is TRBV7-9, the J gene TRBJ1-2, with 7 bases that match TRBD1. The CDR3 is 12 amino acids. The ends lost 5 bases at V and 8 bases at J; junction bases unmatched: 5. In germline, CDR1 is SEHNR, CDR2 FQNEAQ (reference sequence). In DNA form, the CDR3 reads TGTGCCAGCAGCAGAACAGGGGAAGGCTACACCTTC. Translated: CASSRTGEGYTF.

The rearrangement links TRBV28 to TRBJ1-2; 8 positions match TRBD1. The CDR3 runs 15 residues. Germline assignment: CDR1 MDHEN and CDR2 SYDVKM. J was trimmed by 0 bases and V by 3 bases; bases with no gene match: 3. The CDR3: CASSLTGVANYGYTF. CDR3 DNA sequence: TGTGCCAGCAGTTTGACAGGGGTAGCTAACTATGGCTACACCTTC.

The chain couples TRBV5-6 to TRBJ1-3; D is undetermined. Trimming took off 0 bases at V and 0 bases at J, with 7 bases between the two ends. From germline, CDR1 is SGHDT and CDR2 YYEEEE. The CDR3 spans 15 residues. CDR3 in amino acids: CASSLASNSGNTIYF. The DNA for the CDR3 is TGTGCCAGCAGCTTGGCCAGCAACTCTGGAAACACCATATATTTT.

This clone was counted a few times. The CDR3 region is CASSLYGGTGELFF. CDR3 DNA sequence: TGTGCCAGCAGTTTATACGGCGGCACCGGGGAGCTGTTTTTT. This rearrangement joins TRBV27 to TRBJ2-2; D call uncertain. Germline V gene lookup returns CDR1 MNHEY and CDR2 SMNVEV (reference sequence). Deletions cut 1 base from V and 4 bases from J, with 7 bases between. The CDR3 runs 14 residues.

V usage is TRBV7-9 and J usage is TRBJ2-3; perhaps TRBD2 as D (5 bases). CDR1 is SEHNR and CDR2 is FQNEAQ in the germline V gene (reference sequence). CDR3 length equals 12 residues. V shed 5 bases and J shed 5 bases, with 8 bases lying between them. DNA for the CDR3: TGTGCCAGCAGCCACGGGGTAGATACGCAGTATTTT. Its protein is CASSHGVDTQYF.

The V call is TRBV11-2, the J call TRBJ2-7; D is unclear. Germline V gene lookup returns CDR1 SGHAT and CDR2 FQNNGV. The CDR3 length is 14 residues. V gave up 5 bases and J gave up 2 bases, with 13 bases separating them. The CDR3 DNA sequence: TGTGCCAGCAGCCTTAGGGTGGGTCCCTACGAGCAGTACTTC. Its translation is CASSLRVGPYEQYF.

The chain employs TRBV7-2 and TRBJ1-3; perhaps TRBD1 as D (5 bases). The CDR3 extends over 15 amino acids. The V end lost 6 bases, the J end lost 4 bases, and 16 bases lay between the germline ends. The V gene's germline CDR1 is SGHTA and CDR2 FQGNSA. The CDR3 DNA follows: TGTGCCAGCAGTCCAGGAGGGGCAGAAGGAAACACCATATATTTT. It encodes CASSPGGAEGNTIYF.

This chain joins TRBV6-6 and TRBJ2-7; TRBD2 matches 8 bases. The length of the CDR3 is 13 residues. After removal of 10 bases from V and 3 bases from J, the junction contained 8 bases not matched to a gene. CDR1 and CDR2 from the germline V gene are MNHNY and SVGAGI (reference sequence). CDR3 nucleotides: TGTGCCACGAAGAGCGGGAGTAGCTACGAGCAGTACTTC. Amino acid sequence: CATKSGSSYEQYF.

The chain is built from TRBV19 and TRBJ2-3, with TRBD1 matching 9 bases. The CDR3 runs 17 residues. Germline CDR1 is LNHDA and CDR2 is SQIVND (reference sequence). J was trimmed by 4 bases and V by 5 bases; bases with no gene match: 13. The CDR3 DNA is TGTGCCAGTAGTCAACCCCCACAGGGGGCTTCAGCAGATACGCAGTATTTT. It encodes CASSQPPQGASADTQYF.

The CDR3 DNA reads TGTGCCAGTAGTTCCTACAATGAGCAGTTCTTC. Translation gives CASSSYNEQFF. The V call is TRBV19, the J call TRBJ2-1, with D uncertain. Looked up from germline, CDR1 is LNHDA and CDR2 is SQIVND (reference sequence). V was clipped by 5 bases and J by 1 base, with 0 bases between them. The CDR3 spans 11 residues.

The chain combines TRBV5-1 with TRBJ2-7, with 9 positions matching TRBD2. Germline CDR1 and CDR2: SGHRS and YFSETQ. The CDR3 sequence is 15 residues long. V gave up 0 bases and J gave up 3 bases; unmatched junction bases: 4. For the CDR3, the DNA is TGCGCCAGCAGCTTGGTGGAAGCGGGAGGCTACGAGCAGTACTTC. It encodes CASSLVEAGGYEQYF.

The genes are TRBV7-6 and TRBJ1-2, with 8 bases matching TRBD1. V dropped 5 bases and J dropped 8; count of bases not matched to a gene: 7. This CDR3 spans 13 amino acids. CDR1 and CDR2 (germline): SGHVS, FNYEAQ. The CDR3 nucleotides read TGTGCCAGCAGCCCGGACAGGGAGAGGGGCTACACCTTC. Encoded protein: CASSPDRERGYTF.

The CDR3 reads CASSEIGAGELFF. For the CDR3, the DNA is TGTGCCAGCAGTGAGATAGGGGCAGGGGAGCTGTTTTTT. The V call is TRBV5-6, the J call TRBJ2-2, with a possible D match to TRBD1 (5 bases). The germline V and J ends were trimmed by 5 bases and 8 bases, with 13 bases remaining between them. Germline CDR1 SGHDT, CDR2 YYEEEE. The CDR3 runs 13 residues. Combining the CDR3 with reference TRBV5-6 and TRBJ2-2 gives the whole variable domain DAGVTQSPTHLIKTRGQQVTLRCSPKSGHDTVSWYQQALGQGPQFIFQYYEEEERQRGNFPDRFSGHQFPNYSSELNVNALLLGDSALYLCASSEIGAGELFFGEGSRLTVL.

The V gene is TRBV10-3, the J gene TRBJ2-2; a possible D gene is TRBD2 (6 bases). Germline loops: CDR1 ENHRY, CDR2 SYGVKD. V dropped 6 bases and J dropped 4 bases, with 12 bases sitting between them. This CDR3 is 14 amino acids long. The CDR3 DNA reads TGTGCCATCAGATTAGGGACTGGCACCGGGGAGCTGTTTTTT. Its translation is CAIRLGTGTGELFF.

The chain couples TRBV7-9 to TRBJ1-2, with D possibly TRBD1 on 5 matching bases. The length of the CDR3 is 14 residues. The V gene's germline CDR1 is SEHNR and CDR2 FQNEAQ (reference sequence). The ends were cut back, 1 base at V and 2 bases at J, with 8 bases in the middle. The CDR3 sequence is CASSLGQGNYGYTF. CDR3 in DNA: TGTGCCAGCAGCTTAGGTCAGGGAAACTATGGCTACACCTTC.

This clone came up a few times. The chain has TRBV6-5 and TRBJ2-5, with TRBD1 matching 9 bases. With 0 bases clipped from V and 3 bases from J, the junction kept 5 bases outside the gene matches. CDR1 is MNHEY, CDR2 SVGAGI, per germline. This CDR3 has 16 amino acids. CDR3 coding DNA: TGTGCCAGCAGTTACTCTGGGACAGGGCCTAAAGAGACCCAGTACTTC. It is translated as CASSYSGTGPKETQYF.

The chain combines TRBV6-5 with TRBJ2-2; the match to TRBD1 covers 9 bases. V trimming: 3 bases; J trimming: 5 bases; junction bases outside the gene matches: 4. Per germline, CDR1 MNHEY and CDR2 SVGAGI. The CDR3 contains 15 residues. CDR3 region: CASSYRTGATGELFF. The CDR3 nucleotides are TGTGCCAGCAGTTATAGGACAGGGGCGACCGGGGAGCTGTTTTTT.

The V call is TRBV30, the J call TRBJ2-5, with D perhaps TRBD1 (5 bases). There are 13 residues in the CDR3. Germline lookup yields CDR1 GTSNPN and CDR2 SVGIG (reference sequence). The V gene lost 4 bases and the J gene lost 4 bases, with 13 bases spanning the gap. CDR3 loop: CAWTLGVGETQYF. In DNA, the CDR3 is TGTGCCTGGACCCTAGGGGTCGGAGAGACCCAGTACTTC.

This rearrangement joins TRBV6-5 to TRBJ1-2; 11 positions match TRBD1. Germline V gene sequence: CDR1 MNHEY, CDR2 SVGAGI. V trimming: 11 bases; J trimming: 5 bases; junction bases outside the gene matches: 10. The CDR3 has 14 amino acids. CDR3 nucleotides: TGTGCCTCACTCGCCGGGACAGGGGGATATGGCTACACCTTC. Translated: CASLAGTGGYGYTF.

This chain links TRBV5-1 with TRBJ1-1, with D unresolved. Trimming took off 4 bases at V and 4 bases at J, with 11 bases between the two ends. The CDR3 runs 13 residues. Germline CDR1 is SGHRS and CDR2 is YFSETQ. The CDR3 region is CASSPFSGTEAFF. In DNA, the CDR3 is TGCGCCAGCAGCCCCTTCTCAGGCACTGAAGCTTTCTTT.

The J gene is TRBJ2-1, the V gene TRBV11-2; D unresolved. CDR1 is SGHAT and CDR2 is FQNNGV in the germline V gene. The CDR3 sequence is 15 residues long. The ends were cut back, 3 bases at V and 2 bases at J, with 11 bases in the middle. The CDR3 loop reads CASSFRLSPYNEQFF. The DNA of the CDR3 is TGTGCCAGCAGCTTCCGACTTTCTCCCTACAATGAGCAGTTCTTC.

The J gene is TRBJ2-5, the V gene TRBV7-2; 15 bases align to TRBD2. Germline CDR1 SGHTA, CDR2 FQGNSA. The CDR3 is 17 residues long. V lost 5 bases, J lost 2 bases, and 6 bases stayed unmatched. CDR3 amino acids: CASSRGLAGGGQETQYF. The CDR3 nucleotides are TGTGCCAGCAGCAGAGGACTAGCGGGAGGGGGGCAAGAGACCCAGTACTTC.

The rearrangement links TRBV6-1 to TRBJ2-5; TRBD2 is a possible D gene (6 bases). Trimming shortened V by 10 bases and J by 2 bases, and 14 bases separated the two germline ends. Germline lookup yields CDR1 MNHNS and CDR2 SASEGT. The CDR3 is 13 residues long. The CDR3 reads CATSWAGQETQYF. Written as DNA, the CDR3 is TGTGCCACTTCTTGGGCGGGACAAGAGACCCAGTACTTC.